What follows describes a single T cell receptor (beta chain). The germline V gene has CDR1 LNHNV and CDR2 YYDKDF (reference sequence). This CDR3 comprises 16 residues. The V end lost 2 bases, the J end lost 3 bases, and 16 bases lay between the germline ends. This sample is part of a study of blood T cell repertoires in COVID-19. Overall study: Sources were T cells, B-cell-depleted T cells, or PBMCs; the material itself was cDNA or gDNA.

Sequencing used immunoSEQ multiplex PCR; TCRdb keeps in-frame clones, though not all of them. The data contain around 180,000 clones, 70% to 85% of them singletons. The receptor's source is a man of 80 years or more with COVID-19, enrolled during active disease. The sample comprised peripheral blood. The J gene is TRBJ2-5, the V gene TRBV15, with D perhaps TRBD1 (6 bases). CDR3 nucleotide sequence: TGTGCCACCAGCAGATCCTTAGGGACAAGAAAAGAGACCCAGTACTTC. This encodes CATSRSLGTRKETQYF.